A single sample gave rise to the 23 T cell receptor beta chains below, sequenced in a study of blood T cell repertoires in COVID-19. Assay used: immunoSEQ multiplex PCR; TCRdb lists only in-frame clones, some missing. The profile shows about 270,000 clones, over 70% of them singletons. The material sequenced was peripheral blood. All receptors come from a human donor in a cohort sampled during active COVID-19.

For this clone: A much bigger clone sits one base away, suggesting this may be a read error. The chain carries TRBV9 and TRBJ2-7; 8 nucleotides line up with TRBD2. CDR1 and CDR2 (germline): SGDLS, YYNGEE. The CDR3 sequence is 15 residues long. The CDR3 reads CASGVGGESGYEQYF. In DNA form, the CDR3 reads TGTGCCAGCGGCGTCGGGGGGGAGAGCGGCTACGAGCAGTACTTC. The full variable domain, rest sourced from reference TRBV9 and TRBJ2-7, is DSGVTQTPKHLITATGQRVTLRCSPRSGDLSVYWYQQSLDQGLQFLIQYYNGEERAKGNILERFSAQQFPDLHSELNLSSLELGDSALYFCASGVGGESGYEQYFGPGTRLTVT.

V is TRBV9 and J is TRBJ2-7, with D possibly being TRBD1 (6 bases). V gave up 0 bases and J gave up 1 base, with 11 bases separating them. Germline V gene sequence: CDR1 SGDLS, CDR2 YYNGEE. CDR3 length: 15 amino acids. The chain's CDR3 is CASSVDPDRSYEQYF. In DNA form, the CDR3 reads TGTGCCAGCAGCGTAGATCCGGACAGATCCTACGAGCAGTACTTC.

CDR3 sequence reads: CASSLHLTGQFNEQYF. The DNA of the CDR3 is TGTGCCAGCAGTCTCCATCTGACAGGGCAGTTTAACGAGCAGTACTTC. This chain joins TRBV6-4 and TRBJ2-7, with 7 positions matching TRBD1. Losses at the gene ends were 5 bases for V and 5 bases for J; bases not matched to a gene: 15. The CDR3 has 16 residues. Germline values: CDR1 MRHNA, CDR2 SNTAGT.

The chain couples TRBV5-1 to TRBJ2-3; 7 bases match TRBD2. Trimming took 2 bases from V and 2 from J; bases not matched to a gene: 5. The CDR3 contains 15 residues. CDR1 is SGHRS, CDR2 YFSETQ, per germline. The CDR3 bases are TGCGCCAGCAGCTTTCGAAGCGGGGACACAGATACGCAGTATTTT. This codes for CASSFRSGDTDTQYF.

V is TRBV14 and J is TRBJ1-4; perhaps TRBD1 as D (6 bases). Germline V lookup: CDR1 SGHDN, CDR2 FVKESK. The CDR3 extends over 16 amino acids. Trimming removed 0 bases from V and 5 bases from J, with 13 bases in between. CDR3 residues: CASSQDKGTRNEKLFF. CDR3 DNA sequence: TGTGCCAGCAGCCAAGATAAAGGGACAAGAAATGAAAAACTGTTTTTT.

The chain combines TRBV19 with TRBJ2-3; perhaps TRBD1 as D (5 bases). The CDR3 sequence is 15 residues long. The germline gives CDR1 LNHDA, CDR2 SQIVND (reference sequence). The V gene lost 3 bases and the J gene lost 4 bases, with 14 bases spanning the gap. The CDR3 region has the DNA TGTGCCAGTAGTATGGCGCACAAGGGGTCAGATACGCAGTATTTT. It specifies CASSMAHKGSDTQYF.

There are a few counts of this clone. The CDR3 coding sequence is TGCAGTGCTAGTATTCCGGGAGGTCATTCCTACGAGCAGTACTTC. Translation gives CSASIPGGHSYEQYF. This chain uses TRBV20-1 with TRBJ2-7, with TRBD2 identical over 7 bases. From germline, CDR1 is DFQATT and CDR2 SNEGSKA (reference sequence). This CDR3 contains 15 residues. The ends lost 3 bases at V and 1 base at J; junction bases unmatched: 9.

This chain uses TRBV27 with TRBJ1-2, with 7 bases that match TRBD1. Germline CDR1 MNHEY, CDR2 SMNVEV (reference sequence). The CDR3 is made up of 15 amino acids. V shed 6 bases, J shed 3 bases, and the junction held 10 bases outside the gene matches. The CDR3 DNA reads as TGTGCCAGCAGAAAGACCTCCGGGACAGACTATGGCTACACCTTC. Its protein product is CASRKTSGTDYGYTF.

This rearrangement joins TRBV5-1 to TRBJ2-4; no clear D. CDR3 length: 21 residues. V gave up 4 bases and J gave up 2 bases, with 31 bases separating them. Germline CDR1 and CDR2: SGHRS and YFSETQ. The CDR3 protein is CASSHLGLISSLFKSKNIQYF. The CDR3 nucleotides read TGCGCCAGCAGCCACTTAGGCCTTATCTCTAGTTTGTTTAAGTCCAAAAACATTCAGTACTTC.

V and J are TRBV5-8 and TRBJ2-1; 8 bases are shared with TRBD2. Germline V gene lookup returns CDR1 SGHTS and CDR2 YDEGEE. CDR3 length: 18 amino acids. Losses at the gene ends were 5 bases for V and 4 bases for J; bases not matched to a gene: 17. CDR3 bases: TGTGCCAGCAGTCTCGGCAGTCGGCTAGCGGGCGTGTACAATGAGCAGTTCTTC. This translates into CASSLGSRLAGVYNEQFF.

The V and J genes are TRBV6-6 and TRBJ1-4, with 8 positions matching TRBD1. After removal of 6 bases from V and 7 bases from J, the junction contained 13 bases not matched to a gene. CDR3 length equals 16 residues. Germline lookup yields CDR1 MNHNY and CDR2 SVGAGI (reference sequence). The CDR3 bases are TGTGCCAGCAGGGACAAATCGACAGGGGCTACTGAAAAACTGTTTTTT. Translated: CASRDKSTGATEKLFF.

The V call is TRBV5-1, the J call TRBJ2-7, with TRBD1 as a possible D gene (6 bases). Germline CDR1 is SGHRS and CDR2 is YFSETQ. CDR3 length equals 16 residues. Trimming cost V 4 bases and J 2 bases, with 19 bases left between them. The CDR3 is CASSPNYRAETYEQYF. DNA of the CDR3: TGCGCCAGCAGCCCAAACTACAGGGCCGAAACCTACGAGCAGTACTTC.

The rearrangement links TRBV29-1 to TRBJ2-7, with 8 bases identical to TRBD2. This CDR3 is built from 14 residues. J lost 0 bases, V lost 4 bases, and 5 bases had no gene match. Germline V gene data show CDR1 as SQVTM and CDR2 as ANQGSEA. The CDR3 spells CSVGLAGRSYEQYF. CDR3 DNA: TGCAGCGTTGGTCTAGCGGGCCGCTCCTACGAGCAGTACTTC.

This clone was observed once. The chain recombines TRBV7-9 with TRBJ2-3; 8 bases align to TRBD2. This CDR3 contains 15 residues. Per the germline V gene, CDR1 is SEHNR and CDR2 is FQNEAQ (reference sequence). The trim removed 6 bases at V and 7 bases at J, leaving 12 bases unmatched. The CDR3 here is CASSGKPGRDNTQYF. DNA of the CDR3: TGTGCCAGCAGTGGAAAACCCGGGAGGGACAATACGCAGTATTTT.

The chain recombines TRBV29-1 with TRBJ1-1; 9 positions agree with TRBD1. The germline V gene encodes CDR1 SQVTM and CDR2 ANQGSEA. J lost 1 base, V lost 6 bases, and 3 bases had no gene match. CDR3 length: 13 amino acids. CDR3 in DNA: TGCAGCGTAAGGACAGGGGCGAACACTGAAGCTTTCTTT. It codes for CSVRTGANTEAFF.

This clone was recorded a few times. At one of its ends the junction is not consistent with the germline gene, which may arise from a read error. The chain joins TRBV7-9 to TRBJ1-4; TRBD1 aligns across 7 bases. CDR3 length: 19 amino acids. Germline CDR1 SEHNR, CDR2 FQNEAQ (reference sequence). Here the CDR3 reads CASSLSTRGLTGSKEKLFF. Here the CDR3 DNA reads TGTGCCAGCAGCCTCTCCACTCGCGGCCTGACAGGGTCTAAGGAAAAACTGTTTTTT.

The genes are TRBV5-1 and TRBJ1-2; D may be TRBD1 (6 bases). V lost 0 bases to trimming and J lost 8 bases, with 11 bases between them. The CDR3 runs to 13 residues. Looked up from germline, CDR1 is SGHRS and CDR2 is YFSETQ. CDR3 nucleotide sequence: TGCGCCAGCAGCTTGGTACAGGGCCAAGGCTACACCTTC. Amino acid sequence: CASSLVQGQGYTF.

The CDR3 loop reads CASSQTSGGPSSYNEQFF. CDR3 nucleotide sequence: TGTGCCAGCAGCCAGACTAGCGGGGGCCCTAGCTCCTACAATGAGCAGTTCTTC. This chain uses TRBV11-2 with TRBJ2-1, with TRBD2 matching 12 bases. CDR3 length: 18 amino acids. The trim removed 5 bases at V and 0 bases at J, leaving 8 bases unmatched. Germline V gene lookup returns CDR1 SGHAT and CDR2 FQNNGV.

The J gene is TRBJ2-7, the V gene TRBV4-2; D might be TRBD1 (6 bases). Germline values: CDR1 LGHNA, CDR2 YNFKEQ. The V end was cut by 1 base, the J end by 3 bases, with 10 bases between. CDR3 size: 14 residues. The CDR3 region is CASSQAGQSYEQYF. In nucleotides, the CDR3 is TGTGCCAGCAGCCAAGCAGGACAGAGCTACGAGCAGTACTTC.

This clone was counted a few times. The chain is built from TRBV19 and TRBJ2-7; TRBD1 agrees at 9 bases. Germline CDR1 is LNHDA and CDR2 is SQIVND (reference sequence). This CDR3 has 13 amino acids. The trim removed 9 bases at V and 5 bases at J, leaving 8 bases unmatched. The CDR3 protein is CASSDRGVDEQYF. The CDR3 region has the DNA TGTGCCAGCTCCGACAGGGGGGTCGACGAGCAGTACTTC.

The rearrangement links TRBV6-5 to TRBJ2-1; a weak D match, TRBD1 (6 bases). The CDR3 runs 16 residues. The germline V gene encodes CDR1 MNHEY and CDR2 SVGAGI. Deletions cut 4 bases from V and 3 bases from J, with 16 bases between. CDR3 loop: CASSLYTGHHYNEQFF. DNA of the CDR3: TGTGCCAGCAGTTTATATACGGGACACCACTACAATGAGCAGTTCTTC.

The chain has TRBV19 and TRBJ2-1; 7 positions agree with TRBD2. Germline CDR1 reads LNHDA; CDR2 reads SQIVND (reference sequence). CDR3 length: 12 residues. V shed 8 bases, J shed 6 bases, and the junction held 4 bases outside the gene matches. In nucleotides, the CDR3 is TGTGCCAGTCGGGACTACGGCAATGAGCAGTTCTTC. It codes for CASRDYGNEQFF.

J is TRBJ2-1 and V is TRBV7-9; 14 nucleotides align to TRBD2. Germline CDR1 and CDR2: SEHNR and FQNEAQ (reference sequence). The CDR3 totals 19 residues. With V trimmed by 4 bases and J by 1 base, 9 bases remained unmatched. The CDR3 here is CASSSTGTSGRGSYNEQFF. The CDR3 DNA reads TGTGCCAGCAGCTCTACCGGGACTAGCGGGAGAGGGTCCTACAATGAGCAGTTCTTC.